This record concerns one T cell receptor (beta chain) sequence. This study enrolled people aged about 18 to 100 from about 26 US geographic areas. This entry belongs to a study of blood T cell repertoires in COVID-19. Across the study: The samples span acute and convalescent COVID-19 from the United States, Italy and Spain.

Authors' methods: Amplification of reference gene primers provided the estimated nucleated cell counts. TCRdb keeps only in-frame clones here, not all; method: immunoSEQ multiplex PCR. V and J calls and clone size are copied from that table; D and trimming were computed from the DNA. The data show 95,000 to 150,000 clones, 84% seen once. V shed 4 bases and J shed 4 bases, with 16 bases lying between them. Germline CDR1 and CDR2: LGHDT and YNNKEL (reference sequence). The CDR3 is 15 residues long. This sequence joins TRBV3-1 (or the pseudogene TRBV3-2) and TRBJ1-2; tentative D call: TRBD1 (5 bases). Sequencing was carried out using PBMCs or T cells enriched from blood (not recorded which). The origin of this receptor is a woman aged 30 to 39 who had recovered from COVID-19. CDR3 in amino acids: CASSLMGREVYGYTF. CDR3 in DNA: TGTGCCAGCAGCCTCATGGGGCGTGAGGTCTATGGCTACACCTTC.